These T cell receptor beta chains were read from a single sample in a study of T-cell reconstitution after alpha-beta-depleted transplantation in children. TCRdb reprocessed the PCR reads with MiXCR, giving one entry per CDR3 protein. The sample records some 500,000 distinct CDR3 sequences, around 19% being singletons. The source material was PBMCs from the stem cell graft donor, sampled from the stem cell graft. The receptors were sampled from a human donor who donated a stem cell graft to a child with acute lymphoblastic leukemia. Both conserved end residues are part of each CDR3. A D gene is named only where the DNA matches it firmly. Clone size, where shown, is once, few, many, or a class for clones that have expanded.

clone_size d_call cdr3_length j_call v_call cdr3_nt cdr3_aa
- TRBD2 18 TRBJ2-7 TRBV5-1 TGCGCCAGCAGCTTGAAGGGGTGGCGGGAGGAAAAGATCTACGAGCAGTACTTC CASSLKGWREEKIYEQYF
few - 14 TRBJ2-7 TRBV6-2/TRBV6-3 TGTGCCAGCAGTTCGGACCCCTCGGCCTACGAGCAGTACTTC CASSSDPSAYEQYF
- - 15 TRBJ2-7 TRBV7-9 TGTGCCAGCAGCGCGGACAGTTTATACTCCTACGAGCAGTACTTC CASSADSLYSYEQYF
few TRBD2 16 TRBJ2-3 TRBV7-8 TGTGCCAGCAGCGGGAGACTAGCGGGGCCCACAGATACGCAGTATTTT CASSGRLAGPTDTQYF
few - 12 TRBJ2-1 TRBV30 TGTGCCTGGAGTGTACCCCCTAGCGCGGAGTTCTTC CAWSVPPSAEFF
- - 15 TRBJ1-1 TRBV7-9 TGTGCCAGCAGCATACTACCAGGGGCCCAGAATGAAGCTTTCTTT CASSILPGAQNEAFF
few TRBD1 14 TRBJ1-2 TRBV29-1 TGCAGCGTCCAACCGGGACAGGCTAACTATGGCTACACCTTC CSVQPGQANYGYTF
few - 15 TRBJ2-7 TRBV9 TGTGCCAGCAGCCCTACAGGACTTACCACCTACGAGCAGTACTTC CASSPTGLTTYEQYF
- TRBD2 15 TRBJ2-1 TRBV20-1 TGCAGTCCTCGGACTCCCGGGACTAGCGGGAGAAAGCAGTTCTTC CSPRTPGTSGRKQFF
- - 15 TRBJ1-2 TRBV10-3 TGTGCCATCAGTGAGGGTAGGGACGGGACCTATGGCTACACCTTC CAISEGRDGTYGYTF
few TRBD2 16 TRBJ2-7 TRBV7-9 TGTGCCAGCAGCTCAAAATCGGCGGGAGGGAGGTACGAGCAGTACTTC CASSSKSAGGRYEQYF
- TRBD1 16 TRBJ2-2 TRBV7-9 TGTGCCAGCACCTCCCAAGGGACAGGGAACACCGGGGAGCTGTTTTTT CASTSQGTGNTGELFF
- - 16 TRBJ1-4 TRBV5-5 TGTGCCAGCAGCCCGGAATGGGTTGGTACTAATGAAAAACTGTTTTTT CASSPEWVGTNEKLFF
few TRBD2 14 TRBJ2-7 TRBV5-1 TGCGCCAGCAGCTTGTCTAGCGGAATCTACGAGCAGTACTTC CASSLSSGIYEQYF
- - 13 TRBJ2-1 TRBV9 TGTGCCAGCAGCGTCCGACAGTACAATGAGCAGTTCTTC CASSVRQYNEQFF
few - 15 TRBJ2-7 TRBV4-1 TGCGCCAGCAGCCAAGAATTAAGGGCTCCCTACGAGCAGTACTTC CASSQELRAPYEQYF
few - 13 TRBJ2-3 TRBV20-1 TGCAGTGCCGAACCTCCGGGCACAGATACGCAGTATTTT CSAEPPGTDTQYF
few TRBD2 15 TRBJ2-3 TRBV5-1 TGCGCCAGCAGCTTGGTTGGACTAGAGACAGATACGCAGTATTTT CASSLVGLETDTQYF
few - 16 TRBJ1-6 TRBV4-1 TGCGCCAGCAGCCAACCAACAGGGTACTATAATTCACCCCTCCACTTT CASSQPTGYYNSPLHF
- - 17 TRBJ2-7 TRBV10-3 TGTGCCATCAGCCCCTCGTGGGAGGAGTGGGGTCACTACGAGCAGTACTTC CAISPSWEEWGHYEQYF
few - 17 TRBJ2-6 TRBV4-1 TGCGCCAGCAGCCACGTTCGCCCAGGGACTGGGGCCAACGTCCTGACTTTC CASSHVRPGTGANVLTF
few TRBD2 16 TRBJ2-1 TRBV5-1 TGCGCCAGCAGCACCAATAGCGGGAGGTCGTACAATGAGCAGTTCTTC CASSTNSGRSYNEQFF